The rows below give T cell receptor beta chains drawn from one sample of a study of vaccination and CD4 T cells after COVID-19. TCRdb redid the calling of the PCR reads with MiXCR, one entry per CDR3 protein. The sample holds about 8,000 distinct CDR3 sequences, approximately 55% seen once. Which antigens these TCRs recognize remains unknown. Sample: CD4+ T cells from blood, cultured in vitro. Receptors were obtained from a human donor who had recovered from COVID-19. The CDR3 runs from the conserved cysteine through the conserved F or W. Each record gives: clone size, J gene, V gene, D gene, CDR3 DNA, CDR3 protein. A D gene is named only where the DNA matches it firmly. A clone size is listed for some rows: how often the clone was seen (once, few, many), or a class if it is expanded.

size: few
J: TRBJ2-7
V: TRBV30
D: NA
DNA: TGTGCCTGGACCCGGCCACCTCTGAGGGAGCAGTACTTC
CDR3: CAWTRPPLREQYF

size: few
J: TRBJ1-5
V: TRBV29-1
D: NA
DNA: TGCAGCGTTAGCTGGGGGAGACAGCCCCAGCATTTT
CDR3: CSVSWGRQPQHF

size: NA
J: TRBJ2-5
V: TRBV11-3
D: TRBD2
DNA: TGTGCCAGCAGCCCGGGGGGGGGGGCCCAGTACTTC
CDR3: CASSPGGGAQYF

size: NA
J: TRBJ1-5
V: TRBV6-2/TRBV6-3
D: NA
DNA: TGTGCCAGCAGTTACCCCATTGGACAGATTCAGCCCCAGCATTTT
CDR3: CASSYPIGQIQPQHF

size: few
J: TRBJ2-5
V: TRBV12-3/TRBV12-4
D: TRBD1
DNA: TGTGCCAGCAGCCGGACAGGGGGGAAGGAGACCCAGTACTTC
CDR3: CASSRTGGKETQYF

size: NA
J: TRBJ1-2
V: TRBV20-1
D: NA
DNA: TGCAGTGCCCCGGGGGGCTATGGCTACACCTTC
CDR3: CSAPGGYGYTF

size: medium-sized
J: TRBJ1-2
V: TRBV12-3/TRBV12-4
D: NA
DNA: TGTGCCAGCAGCTTGGACGGGTTGTGGTTGTCGGGCTATGGCTACACCTTC
CDR3: CASSLDGLWLSGYGYTF

size: NA
J: TRBJ2-7
V: TRBV20-1
D: NA
DNA: TGCAGTGCTAGGGAAAGGCCGGGGATGCAGTACTTC
CDR3: CSARERPGMQYF

size: few
J: TRBJ1-5
V: TRBV6-2/TRBV6-3
D: NA
DNA: TGTGCCAGCAGTCCTATGGACCGTAATCAGCCCCAGCATTTT
CDR3: CASSPMDRNQPQHF

size: NA
J: TRBJ1-5
V: TRBV27
D: NA
DNA: TGTGCCAGCAGTCCCCGTCAGGGCGTTAGCAATCAGCCCCAGCATTTT
CDR3: CASSPRQGVSNQPQHF

size: NA
J: TRBJ2-2
V: TRBV11-3
D: TRBD2
DNA: TGTGCCAGCAGCTTAGGAGGGAGGGAAACCGGGGAGCTGTTTTTT
CDR3: CASSLGGRETGELFF

size: NA
J: TRBJ2-3
V: TRBV14
D: NA
DNA: TGTGCCAGCAGCCAAGAGGCAAGAGCCCATACGCAGTATTTT
CDR3: CASSQEARAHTQYF

size: NA
J: TRBJ2-4
V: TRBV5-8
D: NA
DNA: TGTGCCAGCGGAGGTGAATGGGGGCGCGCAGCGGGACTAGCCAAAAACATTCAGTACTTC
CDR3: CASGGEWGRAAGLAKNIQYF

size: NA
J: TRBJ1-1
V: TRBV7-8
D: TRBD1
DNA: TGTGCCAGCAGTATGGCTCAGGGGGGAGCGAACACTGAAGCTTTCTTT
CDR3: CASSMAQGGANTEAFF

size: few
J: TRBJ1-5
V: TRBV2
D: NA
DNA: TGTGCCAGCAGTGAACGCGGGGCAAGCAATCAGCCCCAGCATTTT
CDR3: CASSERGASNQPQHF